One sample yielded the 19 T cell receptor beta chains listed below, sequenced in a study of blood T cell repertoires in COVID-19. Sequenced by immunoSEQ multiplex PCR; TCRdb stores in-frame clones only, minus some. The sample records about 270,000 clones, approximately 87% being singletons. Sequencing was carried out using peripheral blood. The source of these receptors is a human donor in a cohort sampled during active COVID-19.

The chain employs TRBV29-1 and TRBJ2-2, with 7 bases fitting TRBD2. Germline lookup yields CDR1 SQVTM and CDR2 ANQGSEA. The CDR3 spans 13 residues. Trimming at V came to 3 bases and at J to 7 bases, leaving 5 bases not matched to a gene. CDR3 sequence reads: CSVDSGGIGELFF. CDR3 in DNA: TGCAGCGTTGACTCCGGGGGGATCGGGGAGCTGTTTTTT.

CDR3 region: CASGSGGPFEQYF. Written as DNA, the CDR3 is TGTGCCAGCGGTAGCGGGGGCCCGTTCGAGCAGTACTTC. The gene calls are TRBV27 and TRBJ2-7, with 9 bases that match TRBD2. The V gene end was trimmed by 8 bases and the J gene end by 6 bases; junction bases not matched to a gene: 8. The CDR3 is 13 amino acids. Germline CDR1 reads MNHEY; CDR2 reads SMNVEV (reference sequence).

The chain couples TRBV6-5 to TRBJ2-7; 10 positions match TRBD1. The CDR3 is 14 residues long. The junction had 5 bases not matched to a gene; V was cut back by 5 bases and J by 4 bases. The germline gives CDR1 MNHEY, CDR2 SVGAGI. The CDR3 DNA follows: TGTGCCAGCAGTCATCCGGGACAGGGGTACGAGCAGTACTTC. Its protein is CASSHPGQGYEQYF.

The chain recombines TRBV6-2 or TRBV6-3 with TRBJ2-5; D unresolved. In germline, CDR1 is MNHEY, CDR2 SVGEGT. With 2 bases removed from V and 1 base from J, the gap between germline ends came to 11 bases. The CDR3 is 15 residues long. In DNA, the CDR3 is TGTGCCAGCAGTTACGTAGGCGCGGCCCAAGAGACCCAGTACTTC. This codes for CASSYVGAAQETQYF.

The chain links TRBV6-5 to TRBJ1-2; a possible D gene is TRBD1 (6 bases). Germline V gene data show CDR1 as MNHEY and CDR2 as SVGAGI. The CDR3 runs to 13 residues. Trimming stripped 7 bases from V and 2 bases from J, with 11 bases between. The CDR3 DNA follows: TGTGCCAGCAAGCCCGGACAGAACTATGGCTACACCTTC. It codes for CASKPGQNYGYTF.

V usage is TRBV11-2 and J usage is TRBJ2-5, with D perhaps matching TRBD2 (5 bases). The germline CDR1 and CDR2 sequences are SGHAT and FQNNGV. The CDR3 length is 15 residues. The V gene lost 0 bases and the J gene lost 2 bases, with 10 bases spanning the gap. The CDR3 DNA is TGTGCCAGCAGCTTAGATCTAGCCTCACAAGAGACCCAGTACTTC. Translating gives CASSLDLASQETQYF. The full variable domain, completed using reference TRBV11-2 and TRBJ2-5, is EAGVAQSPRYKIIEKRQSVAFWCNPISGHATLYWYQQILGQGPKLLIQFQNNGVVDDSQLPKDRFSAERLKGVDSTLKIQPAKLEDSAVYLCASSLDLASQETQYFGPGTRLLVL.

Remarks on this clone: The identical CDR3 is also encoded by other nucleotide sequences in the sample. The chain has TRBV7-2 and TRBJ2-5; TRBD2 might be the D (6 bases). With 6 bases removed from V and 7 bases from J, the gap between germline ends came to 18 bases. The CDR3 length is 14 residues. CDR1 and CDR2 (germline): SGHTA, FQGNSA. As DNA, the CDR3 is TGTGCCAGCAGTAATAGTCGGGGAGGAGGGACCCAGTACTTC. It is translated as CASSNSRGGGTQYF.

This chain uses TRBV2 with TRBJ2-4; 8 bases map to TRBD2. This CDR3 is built from 16 residues. J lost 3 bases, V lost 2 bases, and 6 bases had no gene match. Germline CDR1 and CDR2: SNHLY and FYNNEI. In DNA form, the CDR3 reads TGTGCCAGCAGTGAAACAGCGGGAGTTGGCAAAAACATTCAGTACTTC. Its translation: CASSETAGVGKNIQYF.

The V gene is TRBV5-1, the J gene TRBJ1-1, with D perhaps TRBD1 (6 bases). CDR1 and CDR2 (germline): SGHRS, YFSETQ. The CDR3 covers 15 residues. V was shortened by 3 bases and J by 4 bases, with 16 bases between the two germline ends. CDR3 bases: TGCGCCAGCAGCTCCCCCAACAGGGTAGGCACTGAAGCTTTCTTT. Its translation is CASSSPNRVGTEAFF.

This chain connects TRBV6-5 to TRBJ1-3, with TRBD1 identical over 7 bases. The ends lost 6 bases at V and 4 bases at J; junction bases unmatched: 9. The CDR3 runs to 15 residues. The germline CDR1 and CDR2 sequences are MNHEY and SVGAGI. The CDR3 loop reads CASSLGQYLGNTIYF. The CDR3 region has the DNA TGTGCCAGCAGCCTGGGACAGTACCTAGGAAACACCATATATTTT.

The rearrangement joins TRBV6-6 to TRBJ1-4; no clear D gene. The V gene lost 4 bases and the J gene lost 3 bases, with 9 bases spanning the gap. The V gene's germline CDR1 is MNHNY and CDR2 SVGAGI (reference sequence). The length of the CDR3 is 14 residues. The CDR3 bases are TGTGCCAGCAGTTTCGACGGGGCTAATGAAAAACTGTTTTTT. Its translation: CASSFDGANEKLFF.

This sequence joins TRBV29-1 and TRBJ2-3; D is uncertain. CDR3 length: 13 residues. Germline V gene lookup returns CDR1 SQVTM and CDR2 ANQGSEA. Trimming left V 1 base short and J 0 bases short, with 5 bases between. DNA of the CDR3: TGCAGCGTTGAAGCCACTAGCACAGATACGCAGTATTTT. Translating gives CSVEATSTDTQYF.

This clone occurred a few times. V gene TRBV28 combines with J gene TRBJ2-5; D gene uncertain. Per germline, CDR1 MDHEN and CDR2 SYDVKM. Trimming shortened V by 3 bases and J by 2 bases, and 7 bases separated the two germline ends. This CDR3 has 13 amino acids. CDR3 residues: CASSFPQQETQYF. The CDR3 DNA follows: TGTGCCAGCAGTTTCCCGCAGCAAGAGACCCAGTACTTC.

CDR3 DNA sequence: TGTGCCAGCAGCCCCACTAGCGGGGGGGCCGGGTCCCAGTACTTC. Protein: CASSPTSGGAGSQYF. The chain joins TRBV2 to TRBJ2-5, with 13 nucleotides matching TRBD2. J gave up 9 bases and V 6 bases, and 10 bases lay outside the gene matches. Germline CDR1 is SNHLY and CDR2 is FYNNEI. CDR3 length equals 15 residues.

Only one count was recorded for this clone. The V call is TRBV28, the J call TRBJ1-4, with D maybe TRBD1 (5 bases). Trimming left V 6 bases short and J 8 bases short, with 13 bases between. The germline V gene encodes CDR1 MDHEN and CDR2 SYDVKM. This CDR3 is built from 13 residues. The CDR3, as DNA: TGTGCCAGCAGCGGGGGAGGGAGAGAAAAACTGTTTTTT. Translating it yields CASSGGGREKLFF.

The chain is built from TRBV15 and TRBJ1-6, with D unresolved. Trimming shortened V by 8 bases and J by 12 bases, and 17 bases separated the two germline ends. The CDR3 extends over 13 amino acids. The germline V gene encodes CDR1 LNHNV and CDR2 YYDKDF (reference sequence). The CDR3: CATSLGRGLPLHF. CDR3 DNA: TGTGCCACCTCACTAGGGCGGGGTCTACCCCTCCACTTT.

CDR3 sequence: CASSLPPGQGSSGANVLTF. CDR3 bases: TGTGCCAGCAGCTTACCTCCGGGACAGGGGAGTTCTGGGGCCAACGTCCTGACTTTC. V usage is TRBV7-9 and J usage is TRBJ2-6, with 10 nucleotides matching TRBD1. The ends lost 2 bases at V and 1 base at J; junction bases unmatched: 8. The germline gives CDR1 SEHNR, CDR2 FQNEAQ (reference sequence). The CDR3 has 19 residues.

There are a few counts of this clone. The chain links TRBV25-1 to TRBJ1-6; D is undetermined. Between the trimmed V and J ends, which lost 6 bases and 7 bases, there was a span of 7 bases. The germline V gene encodes CDR1 MGHDK and CDR2 SYGVNS. There are 12 residues in the CDR3. The CDR3 sequence: CASRDTNSPLHF. CDR3 DNA sequence: TGTGCCAGCAGAGACACAAATTCACCCCTCCACTTT.

V is TRBV5-4 and J is TRBJ2-1; TRBD2 matches at 15 bases. Germline V lookup: CDR1 SGHNT, CDR2 YYREEE (reference sequence). There are 16 residues in the CDR3. V dropped 2 bases and J dropped 10; count of bases not matched to a gene: 7. CDR3 nucleotide sequence: TGTGCCAGCAGCTTCGGACTAGCGGGGGGGCGTGGGGAGCAGTTCTTC. Translation gives CASSFGLAGGRGEQFF.